The clone carrying this T cell receptor beta chain was recorded many times. Recovered status applied to Cohort 3 donors who had two consecutive negative PCRs. It also applied to those with clearance or with symptom resolution. This sample was taken from a study of blood T cell repertoires in COVID-19. Study-level background: The analysed material was cDNA or gDNA that came from T cells, B-cell-depleted T cells, or PBMCs.

The CDR3 sequence is 18 residues long. After removal of 2 bases from V and 2 bases from J, the junction contained 14 bases not matched to a gene. Germline V gives CDR1 LGHNA, CDR2 YNFKEQ. The repertoire was sequenced with immunoSEQ multiplex PCR; TCRdb's copy has only in-frame clones and lacks some. The sample holds about 180,000 clones; 82% are singletons and the top ten take 15% to 20%. The rearrangement links TRBV4-2 to TRBJ2-5; TRBD2 matches 7 bases. Sequencing used PBMCs or T cells enriched from blood (not recorded which). The clonotype was recovered from a man aged 55 to 70 who had recovered from COVID-19. CDR3 bases: TGTGCCAGCAGCCAACTAGCGGCCCAACGACCTAGGCAAGAGACCCAGTACTTC. Translation: CASSQLAAQRPRQETQYF.